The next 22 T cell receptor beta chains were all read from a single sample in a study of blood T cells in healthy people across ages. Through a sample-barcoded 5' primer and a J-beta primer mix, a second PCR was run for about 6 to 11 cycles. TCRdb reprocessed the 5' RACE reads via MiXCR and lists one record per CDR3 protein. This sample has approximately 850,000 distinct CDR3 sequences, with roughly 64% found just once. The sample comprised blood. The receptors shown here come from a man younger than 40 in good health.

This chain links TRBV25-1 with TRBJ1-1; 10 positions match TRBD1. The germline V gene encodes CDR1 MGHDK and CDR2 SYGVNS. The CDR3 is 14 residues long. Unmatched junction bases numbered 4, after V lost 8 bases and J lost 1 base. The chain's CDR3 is CASRRQGANTEAFF. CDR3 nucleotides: TGTGCCAGCCGACGACAGGGGGCGAACACTGAAGCTTTCTTT.

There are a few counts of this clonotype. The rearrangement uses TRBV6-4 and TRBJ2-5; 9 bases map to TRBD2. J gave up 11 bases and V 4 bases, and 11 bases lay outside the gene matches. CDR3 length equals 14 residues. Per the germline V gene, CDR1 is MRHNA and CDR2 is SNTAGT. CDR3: CASSVAGEFNEQYF. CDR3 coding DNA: TGTGCCAGCAGTGTAGCGGGAGAGTTCAATGAGCAGTACTTC.

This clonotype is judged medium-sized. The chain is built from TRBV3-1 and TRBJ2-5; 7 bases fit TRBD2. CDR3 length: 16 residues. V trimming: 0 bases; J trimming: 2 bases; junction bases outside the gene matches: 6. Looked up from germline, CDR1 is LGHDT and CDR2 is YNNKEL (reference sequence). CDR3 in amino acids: CASSQELAGLQETQYF. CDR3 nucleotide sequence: TGTGCCAGCAGCCAAGAACTGGCGGGACTACAAGAGACCCAGTACTTC.

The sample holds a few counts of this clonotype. The CDR3 DNA follows: TGTGCCAGCAGCTTAGTTGACAGGGTCTACGAGCAGTACTTC. This translates into CASSLVDRVYEQYF. The genes are TRBV7-2 and TRBJ2-7, with 7 bases fitting TRBD1. CDR3 length equals 14 residues. CDR1 is SGHTA and CDR2 is FQGNSA in the germline V gene. Unmatched junction bases numbered 3, after V lost 1 base and J lost 3 bases.

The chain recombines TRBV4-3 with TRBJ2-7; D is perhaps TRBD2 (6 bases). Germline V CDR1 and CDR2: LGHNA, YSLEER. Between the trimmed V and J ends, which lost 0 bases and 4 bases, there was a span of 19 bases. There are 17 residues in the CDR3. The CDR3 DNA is TGCGCCAGCAGCCAAGATGGTCGGTTAGGAGGGATGTACGAGCAGTACTTC. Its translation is CASSQDGRLGGMYEQYF.

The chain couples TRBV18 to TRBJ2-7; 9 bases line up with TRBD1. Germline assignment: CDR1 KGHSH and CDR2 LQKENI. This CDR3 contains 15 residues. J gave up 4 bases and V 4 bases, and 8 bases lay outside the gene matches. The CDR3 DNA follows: TGTGCCAGCTCACTTCAGGGACAGGGAGGATACGAGCAGTACTTC. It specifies CASSLQGQGGYEQYF. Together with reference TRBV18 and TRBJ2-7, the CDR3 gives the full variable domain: NAGVMQNPRHLVRRRGQEARLRCSPMKGHSHVYWYRQLPEEGLKFMVYLQKENIIDESGMPKERFSAEFPKEGPSILRIQQVVRGDSAAYFCASSLQGQGGYEQYFGPGTRLTVT.

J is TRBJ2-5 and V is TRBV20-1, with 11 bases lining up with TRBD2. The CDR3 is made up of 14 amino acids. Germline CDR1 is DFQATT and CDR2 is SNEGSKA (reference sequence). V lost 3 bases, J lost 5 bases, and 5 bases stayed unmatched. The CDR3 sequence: CSASATSGKETQYF. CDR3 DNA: TGCAGTGCTAGTGCGACTAGCGGGAAGGAGACCCAGTACTTC.

The CDR3 loop reads CATSRDIGAWDEQFF. In nucleotides, the CDR3 is TGTGCCACCAGCAGAGATATTGGCGCCTGGGATGAGCAGTTCTTC. V and J are TRBV15 and TRBJ2-1; D remains unclear. The CDR3 covers 15 residues. V was cut by 0 bases and J by 8 bases, with 14 bases left in between. Germline V CDR1 and CDR2: LNHNV, YYDKDF (reference sequence).

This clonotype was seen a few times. This CDR3 reads CASSYSAASTDTQYF. The CDR3 DNA reads TGTGCCAGCAGTTACTCCGCCGCGTCCACAGATACGCAGTATTTT. The chain links TRBV6-5 to TRBJ2-3; no clear D gene. Trimming shortened V by 0 bases and J by 2 bases, and 9 bases separated the two germline ends. This CDR3 has 15 amino acids. From germline, CDR1 is MNHEY and CDR2 SVGAGI.

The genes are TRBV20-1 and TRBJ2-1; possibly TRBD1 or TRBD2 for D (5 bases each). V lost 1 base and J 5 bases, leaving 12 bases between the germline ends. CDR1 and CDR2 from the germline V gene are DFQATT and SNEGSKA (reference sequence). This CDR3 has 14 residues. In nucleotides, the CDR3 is TGCAGTGCTAGAGTTGGGGCCGGGAACAATGAGCAGTTCTTC. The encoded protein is CSARVGAGNNEQFF.

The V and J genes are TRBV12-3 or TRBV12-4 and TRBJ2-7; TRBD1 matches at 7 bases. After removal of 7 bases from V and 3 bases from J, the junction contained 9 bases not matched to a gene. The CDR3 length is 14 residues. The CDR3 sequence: CASTAQTGRYEQYF. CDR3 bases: TGTGCCAGCACCGCCCAGACAGGGCGCTACGAGCAGTACTTC.

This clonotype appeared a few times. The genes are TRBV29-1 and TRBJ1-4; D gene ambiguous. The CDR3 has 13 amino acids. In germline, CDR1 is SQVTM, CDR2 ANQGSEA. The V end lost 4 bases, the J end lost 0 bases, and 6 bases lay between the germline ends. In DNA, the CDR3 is TGCAGCGTTGTGATTGCAACTAATGAAAAACTGTTTTTT. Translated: CSVVIATNEKLFF.

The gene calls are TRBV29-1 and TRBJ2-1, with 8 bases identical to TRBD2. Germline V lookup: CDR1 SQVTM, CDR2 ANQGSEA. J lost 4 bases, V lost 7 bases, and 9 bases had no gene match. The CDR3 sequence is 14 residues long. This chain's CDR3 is CSAMGASGYNEQFF. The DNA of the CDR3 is TGCAGCGCCATGGGGGCTAGCGGGTACAATGAGCAGTTCTTC.

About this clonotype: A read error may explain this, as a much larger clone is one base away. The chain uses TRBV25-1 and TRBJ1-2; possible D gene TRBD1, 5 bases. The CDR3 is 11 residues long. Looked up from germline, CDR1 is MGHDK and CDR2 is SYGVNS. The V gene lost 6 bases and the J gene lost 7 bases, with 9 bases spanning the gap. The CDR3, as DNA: TGTGCCAGCAGCGGGGGGAGTGGCTACACCTTC. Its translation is CASSGGSGYTF.

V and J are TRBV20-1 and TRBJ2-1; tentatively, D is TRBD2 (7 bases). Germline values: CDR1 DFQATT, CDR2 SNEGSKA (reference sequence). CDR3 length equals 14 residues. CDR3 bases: TGCAGCGCGGGGGCTCCTCGGAGCGACAATGAGCAGTTCTTC. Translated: CSAGAPRSDNEQFF.

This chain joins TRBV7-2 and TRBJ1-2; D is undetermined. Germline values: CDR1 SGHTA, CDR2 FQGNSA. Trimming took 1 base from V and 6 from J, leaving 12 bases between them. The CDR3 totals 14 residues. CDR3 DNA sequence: TGTGCCAGCAGCTTAGGTTTGGCGCTCGATGGCTACACCTTC. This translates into CASSLGLALDGYTF.

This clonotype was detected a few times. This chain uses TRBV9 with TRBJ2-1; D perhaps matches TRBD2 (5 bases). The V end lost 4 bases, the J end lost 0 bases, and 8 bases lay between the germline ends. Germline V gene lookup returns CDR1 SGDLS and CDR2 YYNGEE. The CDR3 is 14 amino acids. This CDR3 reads CASSPGDSYNEQFF. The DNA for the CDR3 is TGTGCCAGCAGCCCCGGGGACTCCTACAATGAGCAGTTCTTC.

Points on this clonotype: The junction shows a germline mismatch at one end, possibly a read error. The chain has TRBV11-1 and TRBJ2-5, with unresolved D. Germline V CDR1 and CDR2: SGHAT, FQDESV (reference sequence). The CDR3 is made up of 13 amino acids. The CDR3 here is CASSTSGQETRYF. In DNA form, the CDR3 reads TGTGCCAGCAGCACCTCAGGTCAAGAGACCCGGTACTTC.

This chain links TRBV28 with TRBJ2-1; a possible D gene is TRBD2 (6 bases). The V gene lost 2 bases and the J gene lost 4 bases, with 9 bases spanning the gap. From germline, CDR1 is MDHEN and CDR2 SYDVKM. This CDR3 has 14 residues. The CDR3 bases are TGTGCCAGCAGTTTAGGGGAGGCTTACAATGAGCAGTTCTTC. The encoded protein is CASSLGEAYNEQFF.

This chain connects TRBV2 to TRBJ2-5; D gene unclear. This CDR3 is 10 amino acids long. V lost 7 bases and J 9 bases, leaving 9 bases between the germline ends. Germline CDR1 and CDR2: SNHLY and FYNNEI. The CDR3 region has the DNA TGTGCCAGCACCCTTTGGGCCCAGTACTTC. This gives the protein CASTLWAQYF.

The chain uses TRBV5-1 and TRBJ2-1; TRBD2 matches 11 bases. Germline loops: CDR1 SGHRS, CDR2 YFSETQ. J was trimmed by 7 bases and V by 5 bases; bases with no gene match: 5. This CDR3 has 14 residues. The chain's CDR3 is CASRGTSGINEQFF. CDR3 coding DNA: TGCGCCAGCAGGGGGACTAGCGGTATAAATGAGCAGTTCTTC.

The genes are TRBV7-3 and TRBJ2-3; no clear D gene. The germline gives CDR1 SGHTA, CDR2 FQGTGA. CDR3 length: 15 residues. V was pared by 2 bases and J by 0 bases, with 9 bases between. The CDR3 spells CASSLGPGSTDTQYF. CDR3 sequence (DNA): TGTGCCAGCAGCTTAGGTCCAGGAAGCACAGATACGCAGTATTTT.